This T cell receptor (beta chain) emerged from a study of blood T cell repertoires in COVID-19 (dated by TCRdb to the early 2020s). For the study in its entirety: The collaborator samples originated in the United States, Italy and Spain and spanned the acute and convalescent phases of COVID-19. The material from the prospective study consisted of cDNA or gDNA derived from T cells, B-cell-depleted T cells, or PBMCs. The dataset comprised deeply sampled blood TCRbeta repertoires from subjects exposed to, actively infected with, or recovered from COVID-19. The repertoires were released in a freely available public database intended as a resource for research on the immune response to SARS-CoV-2. Samples were obtained from the ongoing ImmuneRACE study (first 160 participants) and from 1,254 subjects provided by 6 global collaborators. Nearly every sample came with metadata listing a de-identified subject ID, COVID-19 status, age in years and sex. Where available, HLA class I and class II types were obtained from metadata supplied by the sample provider rather than from assay-based typing. Results and caveats for the whole study, not just this receptor: Clinical and demographic metadata were provided uncurated, with the amount varying by source and participant.

Regarding this clone: Its target antigen remains unknown. Base quality data are lacking; no much larger clone is found one base away.

The CDR3 goes from the cysteine to the phenylalanine over 15 residues. Of the read, only the CDR3 DNA is kept; its 45 bases are in frame from base 1. Taken from the germline V gene, the CDR1 and CDR2 loops are SGDLS and YYNGEE. V is clipped by 0 bases and J by 3 bases, and the sequence between their germline boundaries is 10 bases long. TCRbeta CDR3 regions were amplified from genomic DNA by means of the immunoSEQ Assay, a bias-controlled multiplex PCR. The original pipeline was this. Within the assay, amplification of reference gene primers was used to estimate how many nucleated cells each sample contained. To quantify the absolute abundance of each unique TCRbeta CDR3 rearrangement, sequence reads were collapsed and filtered. For each sample, productive Simpson clonality was calculated by taking the square root of Simpson's diversity index across productive rearrangements. Imported from immuneACCESS, the table was reduced by TCRdb to in-frame sequences with V and J called. These copies leave out some clones; in studies compared against another copy, an unresolved V gene accounts for under half, and the cause of the remainder is not known. V and J calls and clone size follow that table, whereas D and trimming were derived from the DNA. This sample is represented by around 120,000 clones; roughly 85% of them were singletons. Clones ranked in the top ten supply 2% to 2.5% of the sample.

Each collaborating institution followed its own protocols to collect whole blood in K2EDTA tubes. For TCRbeta analysis, collaborators shipped samples in one of three forms: frozen whole blood, isolated PBMCs, or DNA extracted from either of those sample types. The chain is made from TRBV9 and TRBJ2-1; TRBD1 is a possible D gene, resting on 5 matching bases. Sequenced: peripheral blood. The receptor's source is a human donor in a cohort sampled during active COVID-19. This receptor carries the CDR3 CASSVEGLDYNEQFF. In nucleotides, the sequence is TGTGCCAGCAGCGTAGAGGGGCTCGACTACAATGAGCAGTTCTTC.